The present T cell receptor beta chain was sequenced within a study of blood T cells in healthy people across ages. V was pared by 3 bases and J by 4 bases, with 4 bases between. Germline CDR1 KGHSH, CDR2 LQKENI. This CDR3 comprises 12 residues. Only a few counts were recorded for this clonotype. As yet, its antigen is unknown. A second PCR of about 7 to 12 cycles used a sample-barcoded 5' primer and a J-beta primer mix. TCRdb re-derived calls from the 5' RACE reads in MiXCR, one entry per CDR3 protein. The sample yields over a million distinct CDR3 sequences, 42% seen once. General observations from the study: Donors of long life had a larger count of naive CD4+ cells and greater diversity than aged donors. Those diversity estimates obtained from one million T cells were thought to be underestimates.

The gene calls are TRBV18 and TRBJ1-3; D is undetermined. This receptor was obtained from a woman younger than 30 in good health. Sample: blood. The DNA for the CDR3 is TGTGCCAGCTCACCCAGGGGAAACACCATATATTTT. It is translated as CASSPRGNTIYF.